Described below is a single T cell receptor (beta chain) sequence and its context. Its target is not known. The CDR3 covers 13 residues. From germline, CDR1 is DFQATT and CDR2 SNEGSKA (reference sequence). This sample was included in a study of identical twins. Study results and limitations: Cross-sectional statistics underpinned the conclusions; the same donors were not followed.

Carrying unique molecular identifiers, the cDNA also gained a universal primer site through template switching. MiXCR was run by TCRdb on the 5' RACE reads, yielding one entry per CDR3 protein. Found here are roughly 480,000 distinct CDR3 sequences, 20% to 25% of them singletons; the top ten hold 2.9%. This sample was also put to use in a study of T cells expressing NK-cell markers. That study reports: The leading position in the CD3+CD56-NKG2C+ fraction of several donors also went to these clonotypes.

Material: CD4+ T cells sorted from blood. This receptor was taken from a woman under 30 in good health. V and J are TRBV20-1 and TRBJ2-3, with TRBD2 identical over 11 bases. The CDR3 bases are TGCAGGGGTCTAGCGGGGGGCCTCGATACGCAGTATTTT. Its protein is CRGLAGGLDTQYF.